This T cell receptor beta chain is drawn from a study of cytomegalovirus exposure and HLA in healthy donors (dated by TCRdb to 2016 to 2017). Background on the whole study: According to a later analysis, one platform produced both the 100 to 150 validation repertoires and the 670 or so repertoires of the first cohort. The study was designed to test whether signatures of past pathogen exposure could be identified by cataloging public T cell receptors. A separate validation cohort of about 110 different subjects was used in addition to the approximately 640-subject first cohort. To predict cytomegalovirus infection status, the study brought together high-throughput TCR immunosequencing, statistical association of individual TCRs with disease status, and machine learning.

The germline V gene gives CDR1 as KGHSH and CDR2 as LQKENI. The CDR3 holds 15 amino acids from the cysteine to the phenylalanine. Only the CDR3 region is kept as DNA, spanning 45 bases read in frame from base 1. Cut back by 3 bases and 6 bases, the V and J ends lie 18 bases apart. General findings and caveats noted by the study authors: All 120 or so repertoires were used to score co-occurrence in the validation cohort in a later analysis, because that analysis had no HLA typing for the cohort. The classifier was reported to diagnose cytomegalovirus status with high specificity and sensitivity in both the original cohort and the validation cohort. In vitro tests confirmed that a few of the cytomegalovirus-associated TCR beta chains recognize cytomegalovirus antigens. The study gave a list of under 200 TCR beta chains associated with cytomegalovirus. While some public TCRs were present in many individuals, most TCR sequences turned up only very rarely across donors. It was suggested by the authors that the approach could potentially be generalized to other disease states and immunological phenotypes. A later analysis found that TCRs clustered in the first cohort also tended to co-occur in the 120 validation repertoires, with more than 90% of cluster scores above 0.

Donors formed part of the validation cohort, which comprised over a hundred subjects and was distinct from the first cohort of 666 subjects. This clone has a handful of counts. No antigen is known for it. Base qualities are missing; no much larger clone stands one base away. The receptor library was made with the immunoSEQ multiplex PCR assay. In the original analysis: A statistical classification framework was developed to diagnose cytomegalovirus status using the catalog of TCR beta chain sequences. This immuneACCESS table, as held by TCRdb, lists in-frame sequences with V and J called but not all clones. Of the missing ones, under half trace to an unresolved V gene in checked studies; the others have no known cause. From that table come the V and J calls and clone size; the DNA was used to work out D and trimming. The sample table records fewer than 250,000 clones; around nine tenths of these occur just once. The top ten hold 2% to 3% of the sample.

Sequencing used PBMCs. The receptor was isolated from a man aged 18 to 29 in good health and CMV-seronegative. This receptor chain uses TRBV18 and TRBJ2-7; TRBD1 might be the D gene, on 6 matching bases. The CDR3 sequence is CASSPPSRGSVEQYF. The sequenced DNA is TGTGCCAGCTCACCCCCTTCCAGGGGTTCCGTCGAGCAGTACTTC.